The 26 T cell receptor beta chains reported below all come from one sample, sequenced in a study of T cells after posttransplantation cyclophosphamide. Using immunoSEQ multiplex PCR, the repertoire was profiled, and TCRdb retains in-frame clones only, with some absent. Here the sample spans about 28,000 clones, about nine tenths being singletons. Sequencing was carried out using PBMCs. These receptors originate from a man aged 50-60 years.

The rearrangement uses TRBV5-6 and TRBJ2-7, with unresolved D. Trimming removed 1 base at V and 3 bases at J, with 11 bases between. Germline values: CDR1 SGHDT, CDR2 YYEEEE. The CDR3 has 14 amino acids. The CDR3 bases are TGTGCCAGCAGCTTGTTATACAGTAGCTACGAGCAGTACTTC. It is translated as CASSLLYSSYEQYF.

The genes are TRBV4-2 and TRBJ2-3; a weak D match, TRBD2 (6 bases). Deletions cut 4 bases from V and 1 base from J, with 6 bases between. CDR1 LGHNA and CDR2 YNFKEQ come from the germline V gene. CDR3 length equals 13 residues. The chain's CDR3 is CASSREGTDTQYF. In DNA, the CDR3 is TGTGCCAGCAGCCGGGAGGGCACAGATACGCAGTATTTT.

Only a few counts were recorded for this clone. This chain links TRBV10-3 with TRBJ1-5, with TRBD1 as a possible D gene (6 bases). Trimming shortened V by 2 bases and J by 4 bases, and 12 bases separated the two germline ends. CDR3 length: 15 residues. Germline lookup yields CDR1 ENHRY and CDR2 SYGVKD. In nucleotides, the CDR3 is TGTGCCATCAGTGAGCAAGAAGGGGGAAATCAGCCCCAGCATTTT. Protein product: CAISEQEGGNQPQHF.

V usage is TRBV7-3 and J usage is TRBJ2-2, with TRBD1 identical over 7 bases. V was clipped by 2 bases and J by 5 bases; unmatched bases: 8. This CDR3 region has 16 residues. Germline V gene data show CDR1 as SGHTA and CDR2 as FQGTGA. The CDR3 DNA sequence: TGTGCCAGCAGCTTATTGGGGCAGGGGGTGACCGGGGAGCTGTTTTTT. Its protein is CASSLLGQGVTGELFF.

This clone came up once. CDR3 DNA sequence: TGTGCCAGCAGTGACGGGAGGGCCCCAGATACGCAGTATTTT. Protein product: CASSDGRAPDTQYF. The J gene is TRBJ2-3, the V gene TRBV2, with TRBD2 identical over 8 bases. CDR1 is SNHLY, CDR2 FYNNEI, per germline. This CDR3 has 14 residues. V lost 3 bases, J lost 4 bases, and 3 bases stayed unmatched.

V gene TRBV30 combines with J gene TRBJ1-3, with D possibly matching TRBD1 (5 bases). The V end lost 1 base, the J end lost 4 bases, and 8 bases lay between the germline ends. The CDR3 contains 13 residues. Germline loops: CDR1 GTSNPN, CDR2 SVGIG (reference sequence). CDR3 sequence (DNA): TGTGCCTGGAGTGATCGGGGGGGAAACACCATATATTTT. Translating it yields CAWSDRGGNTIYF.

The gene calls are TRBV7-8 and TRBJ2-5; D is perhaps TRBD2 (6 bases). This CDR3 contains 12 residues. Per the germline V gene, CDR1 is SGHVS and CDR2 is FQNEAQ. Trimming cost V 2 bases and J 5 bases, with 6 bases left between them. CDR3 sequence reads: CASSLSGETQYF. CDR3 bases: TGTGCCAGCAGCTTAAGCGGGGAGACCCAGTACTTC.

This chain connects TRBV6-1 to TRBJ2-1, with D possibly TRBD1 on 5 matching bases. The germline gives CDR1 MNHNS, CDR2 SASEGT. This CDR3 region has 14 residues. The V end lost 6 bases, the J end lost 3 bases, and 12 bases lay between the germline ends. The CDR3 sequence is CASRDNPLYNEQFF. CDR3 bases: TGTGCCAGCAGGGACAACCCACTCTACAATGAGCAGTTCTTC.

The V call is TRBV29-1, the J call TRBJ1-1; no reliable D call. Trimming removed 2 bases from V and 4 bases from J, with 17 bases in between. The CDR3 contains 15 residues. From germline, CDR1 is SQVTM and CDR2 ANQGSEA. Here the CDR3 DNA reads TGCAGCGTTGAAACGGGGTTGGGCCTGATCACTGAAGCTTTCTTT. It is translated as CSVETGLGLITEAFF.

This rearrangement joins TRBV2 to TRBJ2-1, with D possibly TRBD2 on 6 matching bases. CDR3 length equals 13 residues. Germline V gives CDR1 SNHLY, CDR2 FYNNEI. The germline V and J ends were trimmed by 4 bases and 8 bases, with 12 bases remaining between them. CDR3 loop: CASSVLQRDEQFF. CDR3 DNA sequence: TGTGCCAGCAGTGTTCTCCAGCGGGATGAGCAGTTCTTC.

The chain is built from TRBV4-2 and TRBJ2-5; 13 bases align to TRBD2. The DNA end is a closer match to TRBJ2-7, so the J assignment may be wrong. This CDR3 is built from 18 residues. Looked up from germline, CDR1 is LGHNA and CDR2 is YNFKEQ. The DNA of the CDR3 is TGTGCCAGCAGCCAAGATGGAAGGACTAGCGGGAGACCCTACGAGCAGTACTTC. Encoded protein: CASSQDGRTSGRPYEQYF.

The rearrangement joins TRBV9 to TRBJ2-1, with a possible D match to TRBD2 (6 bases). Germline CDR1 SGDLS, CDR2 YYNGEE. Trimming left V 2 bases short and J 3 bases short, with 12 bases between. The CDR3 extends over 15 amino acids. The CDR3 DNA reads as TGTGCCAGCAGCGTGTCGGGAGATGTCTACAATGAGCAGTTCTTC. This gives the protein CASSVSGDVYNEQFF.

The chain carries TRBV28 and TRBJ1-1; D is ambiguous. This CDR3 has 13 residues. The germline V and J ends were trimmed by 0 bases and 6 bases, with 8 bases remaining between them. Germline V gene sequence: CDR1 MDHEN, CDR2 SYDVKM. CDR3 DNA: TGTGCCAGCAGTTTATGGGCACCCCCTGAAGCTTTCTTT. Translating gives CASSLWAPPEAFF.

V and J are TRBV18 and TRBJ1-2, with 10 nucleotides matching TRBD1. With 3 bases clipped from V and 6 bases from J, the junction kept 13 bases outside the gene matches. CDR1 KGHSH and CDR2 LQKENI come from the germline V gene. The CDR3 runs 17 residues. CDR3 DNA: TGTGCCAGCTCACCTAGACAGGGGGCGCTCGGTGGTGATGGCTACACCTTC. Translated: CASSPRQGALGGDGYTF.

This chain connects TRBV7-6 to TRBJ2-1; tentative D call: TRBD2 (6 bases). V was trimmed by 1 base and J by 6 bases, leaving 16 bases between them. CDR1 SGHVS and CDR2 FNYEAQ come from the germline V gene. This CDR3 region has 16 residues. CDR3 amino acids: CASSLEGLVRANEQFF. In DNA, the CDR3 is TGTGCCAGCAGCTTAGAGGGACTGGTCCGGGCCAATGAGCAGTTCTTC.

The chain is built from TRBV5-1 and TRBJ1-2; TRBD1 agrees at 7 bases. The CDR3 spans 15 residues. Germline lookup yields CDR1 SGHRS and CDR2 YFSETQ. The trim removed 2 bases at V and 4 bases at J, leaving 8 bases unmatched. The CDR3 DNA reads as TGCGCCAGCAGCTTTATCGAAGGGGGCGGCTATGGCTACACCTTC. Translating gives CASSFIEGGGYGYTF.

A remark on this clone: Other DNA sequences in this specimen translate into the identical CDR3. The chain has TRBV7-9 and TRBJ2-2; D gene unclear. Trimming cost V 3 bases and J 6 bases, with 5 bases left between them. The CDR3 consists of 12 residues. Germline values: CDR1 SEHNR, CDR2 FQNEAQ (reference sequence). CDR3 nucleotide sequence: TGTGCCAGCAGCTTCTCAGCCGGGGAGCTGTTTTTT. Protein sequence: CASSFSAGELFF.

J is TRBJ2-7 and V is TRBV6-5; no clear D. CDR1 and CDR2 (germline): MNHEY, SVGAGI. The V and J ends lost 5 bases and 9 bases respectively, with 14 bases between them. The CDR3 is 12 residues long. The CDR3 DNA follows: TGTGCCAGCAGTCCCAACGCGGTACGGCAGTACTTC. It yields the protein CASSPNAVRQYF.

V gene TRBV5-1 combines with J gene TRBJ2-2; 9 positions match TRBD2. This CDR3 has 16 amino acids. Trimming removed 0 bases from V and 4 bases from J; junction bases left unmatched: 4. CDR1 and CDR2 (germline): SGHRS, YFSETQ. This chain's CDR3 is CASSLARGGATGELFF. DNA of the CDR3: TGCGCCAGCAGCTTGGCTCGCGGGGGGGCCACCGGGGAGCTGTTTTTT.

This chain joins TRBV11-3 and TRBJ2-5; TRBD1 matches at 7 bases. The V and J ends lost 5 bases and 1 base, in that order; junction bases with no gene match: 4. CDR3 length: 14 residues. CDR1 is SGHNT and CDR2 is YENEEA in the germline V gene. The CDR3 loop reads CASSPGTVQETQYF. CDR3 bases: TGTGCCAGCAGCCCCGGGACAGTCCAAGAGACCCAGTACTTC.

The chain uses TRBV6-4 and TRBJ1-2; maybe TRBD1 (6 bases). V lost 5 bases to trimming and J lost 4 bases, with 14 bases between them. Germline loops: CDR1 MRHNA, CDR2 SNTAGT. The CDR3 runs 14 residues. The CDR3 nucleotides read TGTGCCAGCAGTACGGACAGTTCAACCTATGGCTACACCTTC. Translated, it gives CASSTDSSTYGYTF.

The chain links TRBV7-2 to TRBJ1-6; D remains ambiguous. V was clipped by 2 bases and J by 0 bases, with 11 bases between them. This CDR3 contains 17 residues. Per the germline V gene, CDR1 is SGHTA and CDR2 is FQGNSA. Written as DNA, the CDR3 is TGTGCCAGCAGCTTATTTCAGTTAAGCTCCTATAATTCACCCCTCCACTTT. Protein sequence: CASSLFQLSSYNSPLHF.

This chain links TRBV2 with TRBJ2-6; 7 nucleotides agree with TRBD1. Germline V gene lookup returns CDR1 SNHLY and CDR2 FYNNEI. V lost 4 bases, J lost 0 bases, and 3 bases stayed unmatched. There are 16 residues in the CDR3. The DNA for the CDR3 is TGTGCCAGCAGTGCAACAGGGGTCTCTGGGGCCAACGTCCTGACTTTC. This gives the protein CASSATGVSGANVLTF.

This chain joins TRBV7-6 and TRBJ2-3, with 13 nucleotides matching TRBD2. The CDR3 is 18 amino acids. Per the germline V gene, CDR1 is SGHVS and CDR2 is FNYEAQ. With 8 bases clipped from V and 1 base from J, the junction kept 12 bases outside the gene matches. The CDR3: CASGLLAGGAVGTDTQYF. CDR3 DNA sequence: TGTGCCAGCGGGTTACTAGCGGGGGGGGCCGTGGGCACAGATACGCAGTATTTT.

This clone was detected once. This sequence joins TRBV14 and TRBJ2-4; possible D gene TRBD1, 5 bases. This CDR3 comprises 11 residues. Germline V gene data show CDR1 as SGHDN and CDR2 as FVKESK. The V gene lost 3 bases and the J gene lost 8 bases, with 5 bases spanning the gap. CDR3 DNA: TGTGCCAGCAGCCAGGGGCACATTCAGTACTTC. This codes for CASSQGHIQYF.

CDR3 amino acids: CASSGGWGTSTNQPQHF. As DNA, the CDR3 is TGTGCCAGTAGTGGGGGGTGGGGAACGAGCACGAATCAGCCCCAGCATTTT. J is TRBJ1-5 and V is TRBV19, with D possibly TRBD1 on 5 matching bases. The CDR3 has 17 amino acids. Trimming stripped 5 bases from V and 4 bases from J, with 21 bases between. Germline CDR1 reads LNHDA; CDR2 reads SQIVND (reference sequence).